This TCR beta chain was sequenced in a study of vaccination effects on CD4 cells after COVID-19. Background on the study: Prior to sequencing, the ViraFEST assay stimulated PBMC with viral peptide pools, which expanded the antigen-specific CD4+ T cells.

This clone was counted a few times. Its specificity is unknown. Other nucleotide sequences in the sample specify the same CDR3. Trimming removed 0 bases from V and 0 bases from J, with 6 bases in between. There are 14 residues in the CDR3. CDR1 is LGHDT and CDR2 is YNNKEL in the germline V gene (reference sequence). Investigators separated out CD4+ T cells once 10 days of culture had passed. Vaccination of participants consisted of two doses of either the BNT162b2 or mRNA-1273 vaccine. Prior SARS-CoV-2 infection was absent in the vaccine recipients, as shown by negative nucleocapsid antibodies. The table came from immunoSEQ multiplex PCR; TCRdb's copy has only in-frame clones and leaves some out. The sample has 40,000 to 45,000 clones; approximately 70% are singletons.

The sequences come from CD4+ T cells from PBMCs cultured without peptide, collected after COVID-19 vaccination. This chain joins TRBV3-1 (or the pseudogene TRBV3-2) and TRBJ2-7; a weak D match, TRBD2 (5 bases). This clonotype was sampled from a human donor who received a COVID-19 vaccine. The CDR3 protein is CASSQEGSSYEQYF. The CDR3 DNA reads TGTGCCAGCAGCCAAGAAGGGAGCTCCTACGAGCAGTACTTC.